These 5 T cell receptor beta chains were sequenced from one sample in a study of neurological immune-mediated disorders. MiXCR was run by TCRdb on the 5' RACE reads, yielding one entry per CDR3 protein. The sample records more than 30,000 distinct CDR3 sequences, 4% being singletons. What was sequenced was CD4+ T cells from blood. The receptor source for this set is a woman in her thirties or forties in good health.

This clonotype was seen ten or more times. The rearrangement joins TRBV5-8 to TRBJ2-2; TRBD2 is a possible D gene (5 bases). The germline gives CDR1 SGHTS, CDR2 YDEGEE. CDR3 length: 16 residues. Trimming shortened V by 1 base and J by 6 bases, and 16 bases separated the two germline ends. The CDR3 DNA follows: TGTGCCAGCAGCTTGTCGGGGAGTGTTAACCCCGGGGAGCTGTTTTTT. It yields the protein CASSLSGSVNPGELFF.

By share, this clonotype ranks as large. CDR3 sequence reads: CSAPPGGGADTQYF. CDR3 DNA sequence: TGCAGTGCTCCCCCTGGGGGGGGCGCAGATACGCAGTATTTT. This chain joins TRBV20-1 and TRBJ2-3, with D perhaps matching TRBD2 (7 bases). The CDR3 spans 14 residues. Trimming took off 5 bases at V and 4 bases at J, with 16 bases between the two ends. The germline CDR1 and CDR2 sequences are DFQATT and SNEGSKA (reference sequence).

This clonotype was found many times. The chain combines TRBV7-9 with TRBJ2-7; 12 positions agree with TRBD2. Germline-derived CDR1 and CDR2 are SEHNR and FQNEAQ (reference sequence). This CDR3 spans 14 amino acids. V trimming: 0 bases; J trimming: 7 bases; junction bases outside the gene matches: 1. The CDR3 region is CASSLATSGREQYF. Here the CDR3 DNA reads TGTGCCAGCAGCTTAGCGACTAGCGGGAGAGAGCAGTACTTC.

This clonotype appeared many times. The chain recombines TRBV5-1 with TRBJ1-1; 8 nucleotides align to TRBD1. CDR3 length equals 14 residues. V trimming: 3 bases; J trimming: 5 bases; junction bases outside the gene matches: 6. Germline CDR1 reads SGHRS; CDR2 reads YFSETQ. CDR3 amino acids: CASSSQTGATEAFF. CDR3 coding DNA: TGCGCCAGCAGCTCTCAGACAGGGGCTACTGAAGCTTTCTTT.

As to this clonotype: The DNA is omitted, as the CDR3 cannot be located on it reliably, and the CDR3 follows TCRdb's listing. The chain couples TRBV5-1 to TRBJ2-2; the D call TRBD1 from the table was never checked on the DNA. The CDR3 numbers 16 amino acids, ends counted. The V gene's germline CDR1 is SGHRS and CDR2 YFSETQ. The CDR3 protein is CASSPSSTGGPGSCFF.